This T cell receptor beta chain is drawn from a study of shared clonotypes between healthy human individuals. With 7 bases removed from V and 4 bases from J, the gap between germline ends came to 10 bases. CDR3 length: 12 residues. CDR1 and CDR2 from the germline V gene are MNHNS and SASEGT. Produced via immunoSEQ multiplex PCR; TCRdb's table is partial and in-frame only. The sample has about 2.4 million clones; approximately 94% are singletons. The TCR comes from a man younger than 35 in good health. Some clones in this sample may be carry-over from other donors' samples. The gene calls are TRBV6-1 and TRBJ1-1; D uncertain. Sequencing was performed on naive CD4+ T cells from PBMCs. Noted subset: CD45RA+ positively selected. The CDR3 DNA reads TGTGCCAGCAAGGGCAGTCTCACTGAAGCTTTCTTT. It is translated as CASKGSLTEAFF.